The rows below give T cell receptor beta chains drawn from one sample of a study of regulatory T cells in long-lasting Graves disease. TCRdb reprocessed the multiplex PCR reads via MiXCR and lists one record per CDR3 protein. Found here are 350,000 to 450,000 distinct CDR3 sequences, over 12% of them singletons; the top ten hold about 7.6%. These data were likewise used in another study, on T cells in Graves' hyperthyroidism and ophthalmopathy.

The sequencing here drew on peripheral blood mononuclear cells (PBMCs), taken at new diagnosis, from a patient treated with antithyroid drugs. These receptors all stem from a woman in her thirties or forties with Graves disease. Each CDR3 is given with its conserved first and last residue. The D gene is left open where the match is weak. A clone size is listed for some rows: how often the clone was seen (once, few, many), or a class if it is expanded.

CASTLGLYEQYF,TGTGCCAGCACTCTGGGACTTTACGAGCAGTACTTC,TRBJ2-7,.,.,TRBV27
CAISESGDNNEQFF,TGTGCCATCAGTGAGTCCGGGGACAACAATGAGCAGTTCTTC,TRBJ2-1,many,.,TRBV10-3
CASSPVIAWGSFANTGELFF,TGTGCCAGCAGCCCCGTTATCGCCTGGGGGTCGTTCGCGAACACCGGGGAGCTGTTTTTT,TRBJ2-2,.,.,TRBV3-1
CASSTGRQFQETQYF,TGTGCTAGCAGTACCGGGAGGCAGTTCCAAGAGACCCAGTACTTC,TRBJ2-5,many,TRBD2,TRBV7-7
CAWSVGGFHTEAFF,TGTGCCTGGAGTGTAGGGGGGTTCCACACTGAAGCTTTCTTT,TRBJ1-1,many,.,TRBV30
CAWQSQTGDYEQYF,TGTGCCTGGCAGAGTCAAACAGGGGACTACGAGCAGTACTTC,TRBJ2-7,many,TRBD1,TRBV30
CATSRGDRAGQPQHF,TGTGCCACCAGCAGAGGGGACAGGGCCGGCCAGCCCCAGCATTTT,TRBJ1-5,.,TRBD1,TRBV15
CASSERMGLAGDTQYF,TGTGCCAGCAGTGAAAGGATGGGACTAGCGGGAGATACGCAGTATTTT,TRBJ2-3,.,TRBD2,TRBV6-1
CASSYDREPNYGYTF,TGTGCCAGCAGTTACGACAGAGAACCAAACTATGGCTACACCTTC,TRBJ1-2,.,.,TRBV6-5
CASSPPPGLASTGELFF,TGTGCCAGCTCACCACCTCCGGGACTAGCGAGCACCGGGGAGCTGTTTTTT,TRBJ2-2,many,TRBD2,TRBV18
CASSQEGLGYGYTF,TGCGCCAGCAGCCAAGAGGGCTTGGGCTATGGCTACACCTTC,TRBJ1-2,.,.,TRBV4-1
CASSLPQRGGSFHEQYF,TGTGCCAGCAGCTTACCCCAAAGGGGAGGCTCTTTCCACGAGCAGTACTTC,TRBJ2-7,many,.,TRBV11-3
CASSLRISREQYF,TGTGCCAGCAGTTTACGAATCTCCCGTGAGCAGTACTTC,TRBJ2-7,.,.,TRBV27
CASSPPKGQGAYEQYF,TGTGCCAGCTCACCACCAAAGGGACAGGGGGCTTACGAGCAGTACTTC,TRBJ2-7,few,TRBD1,TRBV18
CASSKKLAGEYEQYF,TGTGCCAGTAGTAAAAAACTAGCGGGAGAGTACGAGCAGTACTTC,TRBJ2-7,.,TRBD2,TRBV19
CASSLGQALGETQYF,TGCGCCAGCAGCTTAGGACAGGCTCTGGGGGAGACCCAGTACTTC,TRBJ2-5,.,TRBD1,TRBV5-1
CSVETGTTVSYEQYF,TGCAGCGTTGAGACCGGGACTACCGTCTCCTACGAGCAGTACTTC,TRBJ2-7,.,TRBD2,TRBV29-1
CASRGTGNEKLFF,TGTGCCAGCAGGGGGACAGGAAATGAAAAACTGTTTTTT,TRBJ1-4,many,TRBD1,TRBV2
CASSVVAGFHNEQFF,TGTGCCAGCAGCGTAGTTGCGGGTTTTCACAATGAGCAGTTCTTC,TRBJ2-1,few,.,TRBV9
CASSARGRGRNTEAFF,TGTGCCAGTAGTGCCAGAGGGAGGGGCAGGAACACTGAAGCTTTCTTT,TRBJ1-1,many,.,TRBV19
CASSQSGTSSGNTIYF,TGTGCCAGCAGCCAATCAGGGACTTCCTCTGGAAACACCATATATTTT,TRBJ1-3,.,.,TRBV28
CASSLSGSLAQETQYF,TGTGCCAGCAGTTTAAGCGGGAGTCTGGCCCAAGAGACCCAGTACTTC,TRBJ2-5,many,TRBD2,TRBV28
CSAGRTAGYTF,TGCAGTGCTGGACGAACGGCTGGCTACACCTTC,TRBJ1-2,many,.,TRBV20-1
CASSTRTGAYEQYF,TGTGCCAGCAGCACGCGGACAGGGGCCTACGAGCAGTACTTC,TRBJ2-7,.,TRBD1,TRBV12-3/TRBV12-4
CSARDPGTGSEKLFF,TGCAGTGCTAGAGATCCGGGGACAGGCTCTGAAAAACTGTTTTTT,TRBJ1-4,many,TRBD1,TRBV20-1
CASIREGERQYF,TGTGCCAGCATTCGAGAGGGGGAGAGGCAGTACTTC,TRBJ2-7,many,.,TRBV2
CASSLTGGACSTDTQYF,TGTGCCAGCAGCTTGACAGGGGGCGCCTGTAGCACAGATACGCAGTATTTT,TRBJ2-3,.,TRBD1,TRBV6-1
CASSHGLARSSYEQYF,TGTGCCAGCAGTCATGGACTAGCCAGGAGCTCCTACGAGCAGTACTTC,TRBJ2-7,few,TRBD2,TRBV12-3/TRBV12-4
CASSLALGNDEQFF,TGCGCCAGCAGCTTGGCCTTAGGAAACGATGAGCAGTTCTTC,TRBJ2-1,many,.,TRBV5-1
CAISPGTSGSSDTQYF,TGTGCCATCAGTCCTGGGACTAGCGGGAGCTCAGATACGCAGTATTTT,TRBJ2-3,.,TRBD2,TRBV10-3
CASSLWVREGYNEQFF,TGTGCCAGCAGCTTATGGGTCCGGGAGGGTTACAATGAGCAGTTCTTC,TRBJ2-1,.,TRBD2,TRBV11-3
CSARTGGNQPQHF,TGCAGTGCTAGGACGGGAGGGAATCAGCCCCAGCATTTT,TRBJ1-5,.,.,TRBV20-1
CASTYGTSGSYNEQFF,TGTGCCAGCACATATGGGACTAGCGGTTCCTACAATGAGCAGTTCTTC,TRBJ2-1,.,TRBD2,TRBV7-8
CASSSPPGGGPYEQYF,TGTGCCAGCAGTTCCCCCCCCGGGGGAGGACCATACGAGCAGTACTTC,TRBJ2-7,many,.,TRBV28
CANLLAGRQYF,TGTGCCAACCTACTAGCGGGAAGACAGTATTTT,TRBJ2-3,many,TRBD2,TRBV24-1
CAISEPLTSGKYNEQFF,TGTGCCATCAGTGAGCCACTGACTAGCGGAAAATACAATGAGCAGTTCTTC,TRBJ2-1,many,TRBD2,TRBV10-3
CASTIGGTNEQFF,TGTGCCAGTACCATCGGCGGAACCAATGAGCAGTTCTTC,TRBJ2-1,.,.,TRBV19
CASSGTYGIYEQYF,TGTGCCAGCAGTGGGACTTACGGCATTTACGAGCAGTACTTC,TRBJ2-7,many,.,TRBV28
CASSKTSGIVGELFF,TGTGCCAGCAGCAAGACTAGCGGGATTGTCGGGGAGCTGTTTTTT,TRBJ2-2,few,TRBD2,TRBV7-2